These T cell receptor beta chains were read from a single sample in a study of T cell responses to AZD1222 COVID-19 vaccine. Assay used: immunoSEQ multiplex PCR; TCRdb lists only in-frame clones, some missing. The table lists about 140,000 clones, approximately 88% of them singletons. The input for sequencing was peripheral blood, taken on day 0 of AZD1222 vaccination. The receptors come from an adult in good health. Both conserved end residues are part of each CDR3. A D gene is named only where the DNA matches it firmly. Some rows have no size entry. The others give once, few or many, or a class for an expanded clone.

abundance | d_gene | j_gene | v_gene | CDR3nt | CDR3aa
. | . | TRBJ2-7 | TRBV4-3 | TGCGCCAGCAGTCAAGAATGGGGGCAGGGGTCATACGAGCAGTACTTC | CASSQEWGQGSYEQYF
. | TRBD2 | TRBJ2-1 | TRBV5-1 | TGCGCCAGCAGCCCCGGGACTAGCAACAATGAGCAGTTCTTC | CASSPGTSNNEQFF
many | . | TRBJ1-2 | TRBV5-6 | TGTGCCAGCAGCTTGACTGGGACTTATGGCTACACCTTC | CASSLTGTYGYTF
. | TRBD1 | TRBJ1-2 | TRBV24-1 | TGTGCCACCAGTGACCGACCGGACAGGGTGGACGGCTACACCTTC | CATSDRPDRVDGYTF
once | . | TRBJ1-1 | TRBV28 | TGTGCCAGCAGTTCCCCAGGGTTAAGGACTGAAGCTTTCTTT | CASSSPGLRTEAFF
. | . | TRBJ1-3 | TRBV20-1 | TGCAGTGCTAGTCCTCCGGGACATCGACTCTCTAGCTCTGGAAACACCATATATTTT | CSASPPGHRLSSSGNTIYF
few | . | TRBJ2-1 | TRBV6-5 | TGTGCCAGCATCAGGGGACTCCTTGGGAATGAGCAGTTCTTC | CASIRGLLGNEQFF
. | . | TRBJ1-2 | TRBV7-9 | TGTGCCAGGATACACCGGGTCCCACGATACCACTATGGCTACACCTTC | CARIHRVPRYHYGYTF
. | TRBD2 | TRBJ2-2 | TRBV9 | TGTGCCAGCAGCCCGGCAGGGACTAGCGGTTCCGGGGAGCTGTTTTTT | CASSPAGTSGSGELFF
. | . | TRBJ1-2 | TRBV28 | TGTGCCAGCAGTCCCCGGGGGGGGGCCGGTGGCTACACCTTC | CASSPRGGAGGYTF
. | TRBD2 | TRBJ2-1 | TRBV3-1/TRBV3-2 | TGTGCCAGCAGCCAAGATCTCTTTGGTGCTAGCGGGAGCAATGAGCAGTTCTTC | CASSQDLFGASGSNEQFF
few | . | TRBJ2-2 | TRBV28 | TGTGCCAGCAGTCGACACGGACAGTCCACCGGGGAGCTGTTTTTT | CASSRHGQSTGELFF
. | . | TRBJ2-3 | TRBV2 | TGTGCCAGCAGTCCCGACTATCGCACAGATACGCAGTATTTT | CASSPDYRTDTQYF
. | . | TRBJ1-2 | TRBV7-2 | TGTGCCAGCAGACCCGTGTATGGGAGAGGCGGGGGCTACACCTTC | CASRPVYGRGGGYTF
once | . | TRBJ1-1 | TRBV28 | TGTGCCAGCAGCTCCTTTAGAGACCTGAACACTGAAGCTTTCTTT | CASSSFRDLNTEAFF
. | . | TRBJ1-2 | TRBV5-6 | TGTGCCAGCAGCCCAGGACCCAACTATGGCTACACCTTC | CASSPGPNYGYTF
. | . | TRBJ2-7 | TRBV5-1 | TGCGCCAGCAGCTTGTGGGGGACTGACGAGCAGTACTTC | CASSLWGTDEQYF
. | TRBD2 | TRBJ2-1 | TRBV7-3 | TGTGCCAGCAGCTTCCTAGCGGGGGGGCAGAATGAGCAGTTCTTC | CASSFLAGGQNEQFF
once | . | TRBJ1-4 | TRBV19 | TGTGCCAGTAGTAACAGGGTTAATGAAAAACTGTTTTTT | CASSNRVNEKLFF
. | . | TRBJ1-2 | TRBV3-1/TRBV3-2 | TGTGCCAGCAGCCCAGGGGTAACCAACTATGGCTACACCTTC | CASSPGVTNYGYTF
. | . | TRBJ1-3 | TRBV11-2 | TGTGCCAGCAGCACCCTGACCGGGACACTTGGAAACACCATATATTTT | CASSTLTGTLGNTIYF
. | . | TRBJ1-1 | TRBV5-8 | TGTGCCAGCAGCTTGGTTGCCACTGAAGCTTTCTTT | CASSLVATEAFF
. | . | TRBJ1-1 | TRBV6-6 | TGTGCCAGCAGTTACTATACTGAAGCTTTCTTT | CASSYYTEAFF
. | TRBD2 | TRBJ2-1 | TRBV29-1 | TGCAGCGTTGTAGAGCGGGAGTTAAACAATGAGCAGTTCTTC | CSVVERELNNEQFF
. | TRBD2 | TRBJ2-6 | TRBV4-1 | TGCGCCAGCAGCCAAGGAGGCGGGAGGTCTGGGGCCAACGTCCTGACTTTC | CASSQGGGRSGANVLTF
. | . | TRBJ1-5 | TRBV7-9 | TGTGCCAGCAGCTTATGGCGGGATCAGCCCCAGCATTTT | CASSLWRDQPQHF
. | . | TRBJ2-7 | TRBV7-9 | TGTGCCAGCAGCTTGGAGGGGACCTACGAGCAGTACTTC | CASSLEGTYEQYF
few | . | TRBJ1-1 | TRBV6-1 | TGTGCCAGCAGTGAATTAGTGAACACTGAAGCTTTCTTT | CASSELVNTEAFF
. | TRBD1 | TRBJ2-5 | TRBV6-5 | TGTGCCAGCAGTTATGGACAGGAGGTGACCCAGTACTTC | CASSYGQEVTQYF
. | . | TRBJ2-1 | TRBV10-3 | TGTGCCATCAGTTCGGGCGGGAACTCCTACAATGAGCAGTTCTTC | CAISSGGNSYNEQFF
. | . | TRBJ1-1 | TRBV28 | TGTGCCAGCAGAGCGGGATTCGAAGCTTTCTTT | CASRAGFEAFF